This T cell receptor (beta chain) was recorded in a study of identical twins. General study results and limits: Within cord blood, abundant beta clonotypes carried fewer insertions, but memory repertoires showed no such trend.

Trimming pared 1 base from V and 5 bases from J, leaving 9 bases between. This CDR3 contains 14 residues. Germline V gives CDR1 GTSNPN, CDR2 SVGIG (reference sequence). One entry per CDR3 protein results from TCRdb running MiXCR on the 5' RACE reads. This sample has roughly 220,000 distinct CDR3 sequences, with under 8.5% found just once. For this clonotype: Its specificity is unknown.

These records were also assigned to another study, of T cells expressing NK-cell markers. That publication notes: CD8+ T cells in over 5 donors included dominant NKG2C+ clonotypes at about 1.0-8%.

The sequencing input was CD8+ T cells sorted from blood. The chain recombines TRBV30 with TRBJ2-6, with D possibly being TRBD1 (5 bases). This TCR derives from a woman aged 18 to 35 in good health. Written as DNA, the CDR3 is TGTGCCTGGAGTGCAGGGATGAGGGCCAACGTCCTGACTTTC. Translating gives CAWSAGMRANVLTF.